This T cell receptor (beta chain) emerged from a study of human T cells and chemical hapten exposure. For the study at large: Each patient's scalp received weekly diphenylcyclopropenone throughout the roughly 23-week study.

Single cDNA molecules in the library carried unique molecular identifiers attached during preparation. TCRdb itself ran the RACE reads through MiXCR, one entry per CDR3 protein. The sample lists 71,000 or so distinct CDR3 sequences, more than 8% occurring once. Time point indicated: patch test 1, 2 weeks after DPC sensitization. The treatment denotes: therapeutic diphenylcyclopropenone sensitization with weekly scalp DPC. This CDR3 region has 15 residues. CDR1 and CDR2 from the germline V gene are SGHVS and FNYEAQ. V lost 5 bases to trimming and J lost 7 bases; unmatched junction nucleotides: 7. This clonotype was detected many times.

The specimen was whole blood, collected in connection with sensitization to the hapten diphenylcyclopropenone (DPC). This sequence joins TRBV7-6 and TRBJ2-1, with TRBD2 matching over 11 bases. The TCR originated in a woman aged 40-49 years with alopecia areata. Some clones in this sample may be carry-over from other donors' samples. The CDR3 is CASSRGLAGGNEQFF. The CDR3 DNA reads TGTGCCAGCAGCCGCGGCCTAGCGGGGGGTAATGAGCAGTTCTTC.